A selection of T cell receptor beta chains follows, all from one sample in a study of OX40 agonist ivuxolimab in advanced cancers. Sequencing used immunoSEQ multiplex PCR; TCRdb keeps in-frame clones, though not all of them. Of about 81,000 clones in the sample, about 88% were seen once. The sample consisted of CD4+ or CD8+ T cells sorted from blood, taken in a trial of the OX40 agonist ivuxolimab. Receptors were obtained from an adult with an advanced solid tumor such as melanoma, head and neck, liver or kidney cancer. Both conserved end residues are part of each CDR3. The D gene is left open where the match is weak. Clone size is not always given. Where it is, it says once, few, many or a class for expanded clones.

v_call	d_call	j_call	clone_size	cdr3_nt	cdr3_aa
TRBV5-1	NA	TRBJ1-2	NA	TGCGCCAGCAGCCTGGGGGCAGTCGGCTACACCTTC	CASSLGAVGYTF
TRBV6-4	NA	TRBJ2-7	NA	TGTGCCAGCAGTGAAACGACAGGACACTACGAGCAGTACTTC	CASSETTGHYEQYF
TRBV19	TRBD2	TRBJ2-7	NA	TGTGCCAGTAGTGAACTAGCGGGAGGGCCGGGGCAGTACTTC	CASSELAGGPGQYF
TRBV20-1	NA	TRBJ1-5	NA	TGCAGTGCTCCGTATCAGCCCCAGCATTTT	CSAPYQPQHF
TRBV20-1	NA	TRBJ2-1	once	TGCAGTGCTAGAGATGTATATGAGCAGTTCTTC	CSARDVYEQFF
TRBV2	NA	TRBJ1-1	NA	TGTGCCAGCAGAGGCGGCAGGGGATTTGGCACTGAAGCTTTCTTT	CASRGGRGFGTEAFF
TRBV7-2	NA	TRBJ1-6	NA	TGTGCCAGCAGTTCGGGGCCCAATCAACCCCTCCACTTT	CASSSGPNQPLHF
TRBV14	TRBD2	TRBJ2-7	NA	TGTGCCAGCAGCCTAAGCGGGGGGTACGAGCAGTACTTC	CASSLSGGYEQYF
TRBV7-9	TRBD2	TRBJ2-1	NA	TGTGCCAGCAGCTTAGAGCGGGACGTATACAATGAGCAGTTCTTC	CASSLERDVYNEQFF
TRBV4-2	NA	TRBJ2-1	few	TGTGCCAGCAGCCAATTCCGAGGGGGGTACAATGAGCAGTTCTTC	CASSQFRGGYNEQFF
TRBV6-5	NA	TRBJ1-1	NA	TGTGCCAGCAGTTACGGGCCTGGAGCTTTCTTT	CASSYGPGAFF
TRBV15	TRBD1	TRBJ2-7	NA	TGTGCCACCAGCAGAGATCAGGGGGTCTACGAGCAGTACTTC	CATSRDQGVYEQYF
TRBV5-5	NA	TRBJ2-5	NA	TGTGCCAGCAGCGGGGCTGGAGAGACCCAGTACTTC	CASSGAGETQYF
TRBV6-1	TRBD1	TRBJ1-2	few	TGTGCCAGCAGGACCGGACAGGGGGCCATCTATGGCTACACCTTC	CASRTGQGAIYGYTF
TRBV29-1	NA	TRBJ1-1	NA	TGCAGCGTTGATTTGGATGGCACTGAAGCTTTCTTT	CSVDLDGTEAFF
TRBV9	NA	TRBJ1-2	NA	TGTGCCAGCAGCGTGAGTAGCCCGGGGGATAATGGCTACACCTTC	CASSVSSPGDNGYTF
TRBV9	TRBD1	TRBJ1-1	NA	TGTGCCAGCAGCGCAAATAGGGACAGGGGTCGGGCTGAAGCTTTCTTT	CASSANRDRGRAEAFF